This T cell receptor beta chain is from a study of T cell changes during pregnancy in multiple sclerosis. CDR1 is SEHNR, CDR2 FQNEAQ, per germline (reference sequence). The trim removed 2 bases at V and 6 bases at J, leaving 11 bases unmatched. The CDR3 has 16 amino acids. Method: immunoSEQ multiplex PCR; TCRdb's copy keeps in-frame clones and lacks some. The sample holds 59,000 or so clones, 90% to 95% seen once. The TCR was taken from a female donor in good health, enrolled as a control in a pregnancy study. V usage is TRBV7-9 and J usage is TRBJ2-3; 7 positions match TRBD1. The sequencing used peripheral blood, collected in the third trimester of pregnancy. The CDR3 protein is CASSLLDRSIADTQYF. The DNA of the CDR3 is TGTGCCAGCAGCTTATTGGACAGGAGTATAGCGGATACGCAGTATTTT. Full variable domain (rest looked up from reference TRBV7-9 and TRBJ2-3): DTGVSQNPRHKITKRGQNVTFRCDPISEHNRLYWYRQTLGQGPEFLTYFQNEAQLEKSRLLSDRFSAERPKGSFSTLEIQRTEQGDSAMYLCASSLLDRSIADTQYFGPGTRLTVL.